A selection of T cell receptor beta chains follows, all from one sample in a study of control samples from healthy donors and cancer patients. Method: immunoSEQ multiplex PCR; TCRdb's copy keeps in-frame clones and lacks some. The top ten clones hold around 1.3% of a sample with some 90,000 clones, about 85% of them seen once. Material: blood. The receptors here all came from a woman between 45 and 60 years old in good health. Both conserved end residues are trimmed from each CDR3.

TRBJ1-3 | TRBV11-2 | ASSSRTGSGNTIY
TRBJ2-3 | TRBV3-1/TRBV3-2 | ASSPPGSRADTQY
TRBJ2-3 | TRBV6-2/TRBV6-3 | ASSGAGGPTDTQY
TRBJ2-5 | TRBV6-6 | ASSLTGTGARGGQETQY
TRBJ2-7 | TRBV6-5 | ASSYRGQGTYEQY
TRBJ1-2 | TRBV12-5 | ASGLNIRDGYT
TRBJ2-7 | TRBV15 | ATSRERTSLQY
TRBJ1-2 | TRBV5-6 | ASSRTGRVYT
TRBJ2-5 | TRBV12-5 | ASGSPGPGEETQY
TRBJ2-7 | TRBV4-3 | ASSQGGSGTGEQY
TRBJ2-5 | TRBV29-1 | SVAGRLAQETQY
TRBJ2-7 | TRBV7-9 | ASSLAGTDEQY
TRBJ2-3 | TRBV11-2 | ASSLGGIGDTQY
TRBJ1-5 | TRBV19 | ASSIGGRGSNQPQH
TRBJ1-2 | TRBV5-4 | ASSLDKGNVNYGYT
TRBJ1-5 | TRBV19 | ASSLPRGSGNQPQH
TRBJ2-2 | TRBV15 | ATSRGDTNTGELF
TRBJ1-5 | TRBV19 | ASKTGRQPQH
TRBJ2-5 | TRBV30 | AWSVQGVEGSQDQETQY
TRBJ2-5 | TRBV14 | ASSQPNREWGGETQY
TRBJ2-1 | TRBV7-2 | ASSRRQGGYNEQF
TRBJ1-5 | TRBV11-2 | ASSLGGTSNQPQH
TRBJ2-5 | TRBV18 | ASSPGLAGGQETQY
TRBJ1-1 | TRBV24-1 | ATSATGCNREGRGNTEAF
TRBJ1-1 | TRBV5-1 | ASSRGTAEVVNTEAF
TRBJ1-2 | TRBV18 | ASSREGRGYT
TRBJ2-5 | TRBV7-9 | ASSPKVRVSETQY
TRBJ2-3 | TRBV6-5 | ASSFPGQGKRNTQY
TRBJ1-3 | TRBV7-2 | ASSLAPGTGNTIY
TRBJ2-1 | TRBV7-2 | ASSLSGIAGSYNEQF
TRBJ2-1 | TRBV19 | ASNREGRIFNEQF
TRBJ1-1 | TRBV2 | ASSEVTGAF
TRBJ2-1 | TRBV28 | ASSRRLAGTHNEQF
TRBJ1-5 | TRBV7-9 | ASSLGSMGGQNQPQH
TRBJ2-1 | TRBV11-3 | ASSLDGGLFYNEQF
TRBJ2-1 | TRBV2 | ASRKLAHNEQF
TRBJ2-5 | TRBV3-1/TRBV3-2 | ASSPWRGGPTETQY
TRBJ1-5 | TRBV5-1 | ASSNPGDSSQH
TRBJ1-3 | TRBV19 | ASSIGNRGPGNTIY